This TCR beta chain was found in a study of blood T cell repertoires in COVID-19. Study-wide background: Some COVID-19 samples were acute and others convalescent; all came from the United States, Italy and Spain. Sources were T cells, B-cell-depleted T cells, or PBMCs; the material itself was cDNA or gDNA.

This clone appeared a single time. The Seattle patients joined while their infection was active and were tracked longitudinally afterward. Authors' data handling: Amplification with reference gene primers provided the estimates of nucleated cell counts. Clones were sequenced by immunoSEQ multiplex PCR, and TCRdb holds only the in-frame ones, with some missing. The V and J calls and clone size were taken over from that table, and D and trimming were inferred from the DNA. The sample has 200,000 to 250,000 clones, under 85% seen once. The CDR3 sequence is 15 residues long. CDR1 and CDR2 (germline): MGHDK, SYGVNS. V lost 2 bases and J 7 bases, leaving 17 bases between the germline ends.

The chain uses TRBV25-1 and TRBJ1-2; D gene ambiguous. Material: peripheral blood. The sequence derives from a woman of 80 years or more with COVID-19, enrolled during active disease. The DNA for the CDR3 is TGTGCCAGCAGTGAAACAGTACAGCTCCCCCGTGGCTACACCTTC. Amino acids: CASSETVQLPRGYTF.